This entry features one TCR beta chain sequence. Its antigen is unknown. These data belong to a study of monozygotic twins with inflammatory bowel disease. Whole-study findings and limits: Support was lacking for any single strong IBD-associated signal or clonotype. IBD patients carried less diverse TCRbeta repertoires (inverse Simpson) than healthy co-twins. IBD patients shared fewer clonotypes with others than healthy twins, especially with disease activity.

Two nested PCRs, approximately 16 and 10 cycles, amplified TCRalpha and TCRbeta cDNA. With the 5' RACE reads reprocessed, TCRdb shows one record per CDR3 protein and no DNA. This table holds about 140,000 distinct CDR3 sequences. The length of the CDR3 is 17 residues. Germline V gene data show CDR1 as MDHEN and CDR2 as SYDVKM. The chain recombines TRBV28 with TRBJ1-2; the TRBD1 assignment by TCRdb is unverifiable without DNA. Material: blood. The source is a human donor with ulcerative colitis or Crohn's disease, or a healthy co-twin of an affected twin (not recorded which). The CDR3 reads CASSLPGQTTTFYGYTF.